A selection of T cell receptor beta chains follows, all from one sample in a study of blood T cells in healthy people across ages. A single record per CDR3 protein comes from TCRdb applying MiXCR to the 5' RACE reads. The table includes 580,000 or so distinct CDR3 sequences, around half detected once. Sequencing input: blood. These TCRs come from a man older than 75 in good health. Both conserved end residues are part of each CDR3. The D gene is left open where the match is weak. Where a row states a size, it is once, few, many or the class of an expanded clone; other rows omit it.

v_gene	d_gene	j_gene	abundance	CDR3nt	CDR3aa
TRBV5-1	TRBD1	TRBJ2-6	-	TGCGCCAGCCCGGGACAGGGGTCATCTGGGGCCAACGTCCTGACTTTC	CASPGQGSSGANVLTF
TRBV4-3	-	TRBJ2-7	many	TGCGCCAGCAGCCAAGAGGCAGTTTTCTCCTACGAGCAGTACTTC	CASSQEAVFSYEQYF
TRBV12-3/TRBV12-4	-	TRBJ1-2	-	TGTGCCAGCAGTTTAAGTACAGGCCCTAACTATGGCTACACCTTC	CASSLSTGPNYGYTF
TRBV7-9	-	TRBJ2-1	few	TGTGCCGGGTTGTTGGACTCCTACAATGAGCAGTTCTTC	CAGLLDSYNEQFF
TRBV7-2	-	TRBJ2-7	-	TGTGCCAGCAGCTTATGGCGGGACGTATCCTACGAGCAGTACTTC	CASSLWRDVSYEQYF
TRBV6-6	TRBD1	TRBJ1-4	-	TGTGCCAGCAGTTACTCACAGACAGGGGGAGAAGAAAAACTGTTTTTT	CASSYSQTGGEEKLFF
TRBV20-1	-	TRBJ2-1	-	TGCAGTGCTCCGGACAGATACAATGAGCAGTTCTTC	CSAPDRYNEQFF
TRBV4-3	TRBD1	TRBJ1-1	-	TGCGCCAGCAGCAAAACCGGGACAGAGGCTTTCTTT	CASSKTGTEAFF
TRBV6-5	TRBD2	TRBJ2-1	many	TGTGCCAGCAGTTTCCAACTAGCGGGAGGCGATGAGCAGTTCTTC	CASSFQLAGGDEQFF
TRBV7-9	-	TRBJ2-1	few	TGTGCCAGCAGCCCCCGAGGGCAGCCTCCGGGCAATGAGCAGTTCTTC	CASSPRGQPPGNEQFF
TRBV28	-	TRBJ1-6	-	TGTGCCAGCAGTTTACGAGGGTCGCGAACACCCCTCCACTTT	CASSLRGSRTPLHF
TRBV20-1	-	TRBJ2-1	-	TGCAGTGCTCTTGTGGATGAGCAGTTCTTC	CSALVDEQFF
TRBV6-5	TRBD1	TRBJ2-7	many	TGTGCCAGCAGCTCACCGGGACAGGGCCTTCGCGAGCAGTACTTC	CASSSPGQGLREQYF
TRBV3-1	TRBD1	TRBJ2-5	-	TGTGCCAGCAGAGGGACAGGGGGCGTCGAGACCCAGTACTTC	CASRGTGGVETQYF
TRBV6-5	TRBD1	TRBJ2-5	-	TGTGCCAGCAGTGACAGGGGCTGGGAGCAGTACTTC	CASSDRGWEQYF
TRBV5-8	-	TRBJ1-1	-	TGTGCCAGCCGCCCGAGAGGGAACACTGAAGCTTTCTTT	CASRPRGNTEAFF